This T cell receptor (beta chain) was profiled in a study of T cells in Graves' hyperthyroidism and ophthalmopathy. About the study: Before any treatment, at initial diagnosis, peripheral blood was collected. Study results and caveats: A model using 13 V-J features told ophthalmopathy apart from stable hyperthyroidism.

Disease duration was under 3 months in the ophthalmopathy patients, who also had a Clinical Activity Score of at least 3 and a NOSPECS grade of at least 4. Researchers barred patients who had uncontrolled infection, other autoimmune disease, pregnancy or lactation. Amplified TCR beta CDR3 regions derived from RNA transcripts. Using the HTBI primer set, a first-round RT-PCR was run on the TCR CDR3. TCRdb redid the calling of the multiplex PCR reads with MiXCR, one entry per CDR3 protein. The profile shows hundreds of thousands of distinct CDR3 sequences, about 14% of them singletons. Trimming at V came to 1 base and at J to 5 bases, leaving 7 bases not matched to a gene. Germline assignment: CDR1 MNHEY and CDR2 SMNVEV (reference sequence). The CDR3 spans 16 residues. In regard to this clonotype: Antigen unknown.

The sample consisted of blood. The receptor was derived from a woman aged 35 to 49 with Graves' ophthalmopathy. The rearrangement uses TRBV27 and TRBJ1-1, with TRBD1 matching 10 bases. The CDR3 loop is CASSLWGTGEGTEAFF. As DNA, the CDR3 is TGTGCCAGCAGTTTATGGGGGACAGGGGAGGGAACTGAAGCTTTCTTT.